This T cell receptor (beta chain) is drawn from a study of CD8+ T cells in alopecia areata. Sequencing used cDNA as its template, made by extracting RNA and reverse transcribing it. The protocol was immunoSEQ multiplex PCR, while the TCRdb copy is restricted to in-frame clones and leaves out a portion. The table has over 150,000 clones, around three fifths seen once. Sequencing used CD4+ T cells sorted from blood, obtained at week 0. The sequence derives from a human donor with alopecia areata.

CDR3 sequence reads: CAIREDRGRKLFF. CDR3 bases: TGTGCCATCAGAGAAGACAGGGGTAGAAAACTGTTTTTT. The chain has TRBV10-3 and TRBJ1-4; 8 nucleotides align to TRBD1. The CDR3 is 13 amino acids. Germline assignment: CDR1 ENHRY and CDR2 SYGVKD. V was pared by 6 bases and J by 10 bases, with 7 bases of the junction left unmatched.